This T cell receptor beta chain was documented in a study of blood T cell repertoires in COVID-19. Study overall: The analysed material was cDNA or gDNA that came from T cells, B-cell-depleted T cells, or PBMCs.

The CDR3 runs to 19 residues. Trimming left V 1 base short and J 1 base short, with 22 bases between. The germline CDR1 and CDR2 sequences are KGHSH and LQKENI. Sequenced by immunoSEQ multiplex PCR; TCRdb stores in-frame clones only, minus some. The sample yields more than 65,000 clones, approximately 82% seen once. The V gene is TRBV18, the J gene TRBJ1-1; D possibly corresponds to TRBD1 (5 bases). The sample taken for sequencing was peripheral blood. This receptor was taken from a woman of 80 years or more with acute or convalescent COVID-19. The CDR3 is CASSPRLTKAGGRNTEAFF. CDR3 sequence (DNA): TGTGCCAGCTCACCACGGTTGACAAAGGCGGGGGGGAGGAACACTGAAGCTTTCTTT.